This entry features one T cell receptor beta chain sequence. The antigen is not known. The germline V gene encodes CDR1 SGHTA and CDR2 FQGNSA. The V and J ends lost 7 bases and 5 bases, in that order; junction bases with no gene match: 11. This CDR3 spans 15 amino acids. The sample comes from a study of OX40 agonist ivuxolimab in advanced cancers. Libraries were prepared by immunoSEQ multiplex PCR; TCRdb keeps only in-frame clonotypes and omits some of them. Among tens of thousands of clones, around 90% were seen once, and the ten largest hold under 3%. Study-level points and caveats: Averaging showed that CD8+ T cells had more expanded clones than CD4+ did.

The chain joins TRBV7-2 to TRBJ2-5; 9 bases fit TRBD1. The sample was CD4+ or CD8+ T cells sorted from blood, taken in a trial of the OX40 agonist ivuxolimab. The source of this sequence is an adult with an advanced solid tumor such as melanoma, head and neck, liver or kidney cancer. The CDR3 DNA sequence: TGTGCCAGCAAGCCACAGGGGGCATTGTATGAGACCCAGTACTTC. It yields the protein CASKPQGALYETQYF.